The clone carrying this T cell receptor beta chain has a handful of counts. The sample originates from a study of tumour-infiltrating T cells in Burkitt lymphoma. In the study overall: Repertoire clonality predicted overall and progression-free survival.

Germline CDR1 and CDR2: SGHTS and YDEGEE. Trimming removed 0 bases from V and 6 bases from J; junction bases left unmatched: 9. CDR3 length: 15 residues. Sequencing was performed with immunoSEQ multiplex PCR; in TCRdb, only in-frame clones are kept and a portion is missing. The data show some 2,300 clones, approximately 14% seen once. The sample taken for sequencing was tumor tissue. The sequence derives from a human donor with Burkitt lymphoma. This rearrangement joins TRBV5-8 to TRBJ2-7; 7 positions match TRBD2. This CDR3 reads CASSLERGIHSEQYF. The CDR3 DNA is TGTGCCAGCAGCTTGGAGCGGGGAATCCACTCCGAGCAGTACTTC.